The rows below give T cell receptor beta chains drawn from one sample of a study of shared clonotypes between healthy human individuals. Libraries were prepared by immunoSEQ multiplex PCR; TCRdb keeps only in-frame clonotypes and omits some of them. The sample holds fewer than 400,000 clones; under 80% are singletons and the top ten take 10% to 13%. Material for sequencing was memory CD4+ T cells sorted from blood. The receptor set was obtained from a man aged 25 to 40 in good health. CDR3s include the opening cysteine and the closing phenylalanine or tryptophan. The D gene is left open where the match is weak. Clone size is given for some rows only: seen once, a few or many times, or a class if the clone is expanded.

clone_size j_call v_call d_call cdr3_aa cdr3_nt
- TRBJ2-1 TRBV28 - CASLKPGPRRGEQFF TGTGCCAGCCTAAAACCGGGACCACGACGAGGGGAGCAGTTCTTC
few TRBJ2-2 TRBV6-6 - CASRDSNTGELFF TGTGCCTCCCGGGACTCGAACACCGGGGAGCTGTTTTTT
few TRBJ2-5 TRBV7-2 - CASSLGQFQETQYF TGTGCCAGCAGCCTTGGGCAGTTCCAAGAGACCCAGTACTTC
- TRBJ1-6 TRBV11-2 - CASSLSPGNSPLHF TGTGCCAGCAGCTTAAGTCCGGGGAATTCACCCCTCCACTTT
once TRBJ2-7 TRBV7-8 TRBD1 CASSNRDRGTYEQYF TGTGCTAGCAGCAACCGGGACAGGGGCACCTACGAGCAGTACTTC
- TRBJ2-6 TRBV5-1 - CASSFGGANVLTF TGCGCCAGCAGCTTTGGTGGGGCCAACGTCCTGACTTTC
- TRBJ2-1 TRBV28 TRBD2 CASSAWTSGNNEQFF TGTGCCAGCAGTGCCTGGACTAGCGGGAACAATGAGCAGTTCTTC
few TRBJ2-1 TRBV27 - CASSLRLGVGNEQFF TGTGCCAGCAGTTTACGGCTAGGAGTTGGCAATGAGCAGTTCTTC
- TRBJ1-5 TRBV10-3 - CAISERSASNQPQHF TGTGCCATCAGTGAGCGCAGCGCTAGCAATCAGCCCCAGCATTTT
once TRBJ1-6 TRBV5-1 - CASSSNGQHYNSPLHF TGCGCCAGCAGCTCAAACGGACAGCACTATAATTCACCCCTCCACTTT
- TRBJ1-6 TRBV5-1 - CASSLDQNSPLHF TGCGCCAGCAGCTTGGATCAGAATTCACCCCTCCACTTT
- TRBJ1-1 TRBV5-4 - CASSIRFSGTEAFF TGTGCCAGCAGCATCCGATTTTCTGGGACTGAAGCTTTCTTT
- TRBJ2-7 TRBV18 TRBD2 CASSPGSGRALAEQYF TGTGCCAGCTCACCGGGTAGCGGGAGGGCCCTGGCCGAGCAGTACTTC
- TRBJ1-2 TRBV7-9 - CASSLMAALRGIGYTF TGTGCCAGCAGCTTAATGGCAGCTCTTAGGGGAATCGGCTACACCTTC
- TRBJ2-5 TRBV12-5 TRBD2 CASGLGISGSMGETQYF TGTGCTAGTGGTTTGGGGATTAGCGGGAGTATGGGAGAGACCCAGTACTTC
- TRBJ2-1 TRBV2 - CASDFLNEQFF TGTGCCAGCGACTTCCTCAATGAGCAGTTCTTC
- TRBJ2-1 TRBV18 - CASSPQGGSYNEQFF TGTGCCAGCTCACCACAAGGGGGCTCCTACAATGAGCAGTTCTTC
- TRBJ1-1 TRBV18 - CASSLSYRDTVRAFF TGTGCCAGCTCACTTTCTTACCGGGACACGGTAAGAGCTTTCTTT
- TRBJ2-5 TRBV6-6 TRBD2 CASSFDLAASETQYF TGTGCCAGCAGTTTCGACCTAGCGGCCTCGGAGACCCAGTACTTC
- TRBJ2-2 TRBV7-8 - CASSLRPAGTSANTGELFF TGTGCCAGCAGCTTAAGGCCTGCTGGGACTTCAGCGAACACCGGGGAGCTGTTTTTT
- TRBJ2-1 TRBV2 - CASRGASSYNEQFF TGTGCCAGCAGGGGGGCGAGCTCCTACAATGAGCAGTTCTTC
- TRBJ2-3 TRBV19 - CASSTLGGTDTQYF TGTGCCAGTAGTACTCTAGGGGGCACAGATACGCAGTATTTT
- TRBJ2-5 TRBV7-8 TRBD2 CASSLGGSLETQYF TGTGCCAGCAGCTTAGGCGGGAGTCTAGAGACCCAGTACTTC
- TRBJ2-5 TRBV5-1 - CASSLEGPPNQETQYF TGCGCCAGCAGCTTGGAGGGACCCCCCAACCAAGAGACCCAGTACTTC
- TRBJ2-7 TRBV7-8 - CASSSPGAGYEQYF TGTGCCAGCAGCTCCCCAGGGGCAGGGTACGAGCAGTACTTC
- TRBJ2-5 TRBV2 TRBD2 CASSESSRGDQYF TGTGCCAGCAGTGAGTCCTCCCGGGGGGACCAGTACTTC
- TRBJ1-1 TRBV19 - CASSLTGNTEAFF TGTGCCAGTAGTTTAACAGGGAACACTGAAGCTTTCTTT
- TRBJ1-4 TRBV30 - CAWRGGNEKLFF TGTGCCTGGAGGGGGGGAAATGAAAAACTGTTTTTT
- TRBJ2-1 TRBV25-1 - CASRGDGRADVDEQFF TGTGCCAGCAGGGGTGATGGGCGGGCTGACGTCGATGAGCAGTTCTTC
- TRBJ2-5 TRBV30 - CAWSWTVRETQYF TGTGCCTGGAGCTGGACAGTCCGGGAGACCCAGTACTTC